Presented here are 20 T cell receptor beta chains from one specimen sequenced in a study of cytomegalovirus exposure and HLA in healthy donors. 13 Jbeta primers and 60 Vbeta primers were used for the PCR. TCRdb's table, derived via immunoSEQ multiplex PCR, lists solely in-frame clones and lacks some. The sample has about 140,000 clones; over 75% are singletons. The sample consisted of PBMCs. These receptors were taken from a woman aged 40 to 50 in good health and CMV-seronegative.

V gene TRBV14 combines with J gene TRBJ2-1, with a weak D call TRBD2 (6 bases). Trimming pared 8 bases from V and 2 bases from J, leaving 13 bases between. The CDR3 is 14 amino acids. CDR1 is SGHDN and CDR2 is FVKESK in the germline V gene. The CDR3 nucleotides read TGTGCCAGCTCTACGGGACTCCCCTACAATGAGCAGTTCTTC. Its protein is CASSTGLPYNEQFF.

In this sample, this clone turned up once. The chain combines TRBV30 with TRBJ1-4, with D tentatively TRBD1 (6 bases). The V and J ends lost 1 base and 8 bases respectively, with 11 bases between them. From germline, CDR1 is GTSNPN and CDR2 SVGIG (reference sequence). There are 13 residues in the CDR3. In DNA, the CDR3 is TGTGCCTGGAGTGGGGGGGGCTCAGAAAAACTGTTTTTT. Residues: CAWSGGGSEKLFF.

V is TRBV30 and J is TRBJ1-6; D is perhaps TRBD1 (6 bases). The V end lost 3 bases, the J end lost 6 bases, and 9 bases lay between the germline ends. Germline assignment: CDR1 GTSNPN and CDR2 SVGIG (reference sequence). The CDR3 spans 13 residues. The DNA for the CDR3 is TGTGCCTGGAGGGGGACACGTAATTCACCCCTCCACTTT. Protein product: CAWRGTRNSPLHF.

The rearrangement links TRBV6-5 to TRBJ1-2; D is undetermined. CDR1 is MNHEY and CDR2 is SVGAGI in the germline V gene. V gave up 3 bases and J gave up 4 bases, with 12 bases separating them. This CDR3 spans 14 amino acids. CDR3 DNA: TGTGCCAGCAGTTATTCCCTGCGGAGCTATGGCTACACCTTC. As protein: CASSYSLRSYGYTF.

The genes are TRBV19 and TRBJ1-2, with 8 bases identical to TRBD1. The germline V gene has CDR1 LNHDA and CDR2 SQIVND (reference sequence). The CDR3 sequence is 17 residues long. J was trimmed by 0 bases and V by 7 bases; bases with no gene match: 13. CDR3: CASTPDRVGPTNYGYTF. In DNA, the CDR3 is TGTGCCAGTACCCCGGACAGGGTCGGTCCGACTAACTATGGCTACACCTTC.

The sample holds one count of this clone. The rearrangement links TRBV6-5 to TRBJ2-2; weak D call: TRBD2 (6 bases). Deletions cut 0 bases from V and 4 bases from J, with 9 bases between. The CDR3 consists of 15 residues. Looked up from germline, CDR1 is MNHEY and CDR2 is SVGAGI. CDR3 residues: CASSYSEAGTGELFF. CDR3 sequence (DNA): TGTGCCAGCAGTTACTCGGAAGCGGGCACCGGGGAGCTGTTTTTT.

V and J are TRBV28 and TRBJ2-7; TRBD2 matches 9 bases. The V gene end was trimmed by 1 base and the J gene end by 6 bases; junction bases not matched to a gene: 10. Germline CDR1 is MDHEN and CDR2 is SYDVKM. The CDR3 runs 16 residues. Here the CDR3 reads CASSLYVAGERAEQYF. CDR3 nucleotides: TGTGCCAGCAGTTTATATGTAGCGGGGGAGAGGGCCGAGCAGTACTTC.

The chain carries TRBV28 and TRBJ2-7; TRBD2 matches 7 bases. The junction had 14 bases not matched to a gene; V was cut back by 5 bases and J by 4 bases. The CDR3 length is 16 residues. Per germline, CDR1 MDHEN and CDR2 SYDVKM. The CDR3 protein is CASSPPRREIPYEQYF. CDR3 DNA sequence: TGTGCCAGCAGTCCCCCCCGGCGGGAGATTCCTTACGAGCAGTACTTC. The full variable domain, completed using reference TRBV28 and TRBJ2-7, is DVKVTQSSRYLVKRTGEKVFLECVQDMDHENMFWYRQDPGLGLRLIYFSYDVKMKEKGDIPEGYSVSREKKERFSLILESASTNQTSMYLCASSPPRREIPYEQYFGPGTRLTVT.

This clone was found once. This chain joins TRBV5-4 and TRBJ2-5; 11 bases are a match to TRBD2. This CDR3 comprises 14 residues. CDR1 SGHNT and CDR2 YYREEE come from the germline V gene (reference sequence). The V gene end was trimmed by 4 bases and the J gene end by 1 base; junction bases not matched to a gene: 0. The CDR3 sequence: CASSGTSGQETQYF. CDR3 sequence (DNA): TGTGCCAGCAGCGGGACTAGCGGCCAAGAGACCCAGTACTTC.

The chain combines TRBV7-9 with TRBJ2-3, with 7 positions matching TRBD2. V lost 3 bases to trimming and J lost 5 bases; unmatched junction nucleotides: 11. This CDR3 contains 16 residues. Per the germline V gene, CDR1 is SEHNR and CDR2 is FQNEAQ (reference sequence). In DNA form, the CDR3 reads TGTGCCAGCAGCTTGCGTGATAGCGGGTGGATAGATACGCAGTATTTT. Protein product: CASSLRDSGWIDTQYF.

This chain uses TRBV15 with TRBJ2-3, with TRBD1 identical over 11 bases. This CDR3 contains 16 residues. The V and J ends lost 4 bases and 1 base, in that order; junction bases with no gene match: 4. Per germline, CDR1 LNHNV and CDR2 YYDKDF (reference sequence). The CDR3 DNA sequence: TGTGCCACCAGCATAGGGACAGGGGGAGGCACAGATACGCAGTATTTT. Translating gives CATSIGTGGGTDTQYF.

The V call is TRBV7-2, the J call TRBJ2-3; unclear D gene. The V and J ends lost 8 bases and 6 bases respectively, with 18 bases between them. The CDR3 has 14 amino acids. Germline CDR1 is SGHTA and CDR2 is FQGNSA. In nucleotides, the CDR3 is TGTGCCAGCGGGCAGTTATCAGCCCTGGATACGCAGTATTTT. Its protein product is CASGQLSALDTQYF.

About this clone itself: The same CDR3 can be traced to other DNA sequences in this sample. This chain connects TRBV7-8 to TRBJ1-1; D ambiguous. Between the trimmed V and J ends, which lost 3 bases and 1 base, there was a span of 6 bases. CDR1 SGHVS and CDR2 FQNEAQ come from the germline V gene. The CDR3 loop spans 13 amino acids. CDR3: CASSFTENTEAFF. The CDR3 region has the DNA TGTGCCAGCAGCTTTACAGAGAACACTGAAGCTTTCTTT.

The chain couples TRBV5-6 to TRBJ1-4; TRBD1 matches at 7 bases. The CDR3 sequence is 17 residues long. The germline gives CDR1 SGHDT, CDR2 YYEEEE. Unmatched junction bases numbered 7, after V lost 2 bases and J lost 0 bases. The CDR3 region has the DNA TGTGCCAGCAGCTTTGTGGGACAGATTGCAACTAATGAAAAACTGTTTTTT. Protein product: CASSFVGQIATNEKLFF.

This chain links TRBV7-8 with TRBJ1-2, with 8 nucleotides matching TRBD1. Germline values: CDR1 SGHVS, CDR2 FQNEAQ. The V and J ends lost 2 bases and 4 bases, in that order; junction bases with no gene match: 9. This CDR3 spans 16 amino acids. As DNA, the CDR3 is TGTGCCAGCAGCTTATCCGCCGGACAGGGAGGCTATGGCTACACCTTC. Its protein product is CASSLSAGQGGYGYTF. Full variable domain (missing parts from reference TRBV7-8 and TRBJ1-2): GAGVSQSPRYKVAKRGQDVALRCDPISGHVSLFWYQQALGQGPEFLTYFQNEAQLDKSGLPSDRFFAERPEGSVSTLKIQRTQQEDSAVYLCASSLSAGQGGYGYTFGSGTRLTVV.

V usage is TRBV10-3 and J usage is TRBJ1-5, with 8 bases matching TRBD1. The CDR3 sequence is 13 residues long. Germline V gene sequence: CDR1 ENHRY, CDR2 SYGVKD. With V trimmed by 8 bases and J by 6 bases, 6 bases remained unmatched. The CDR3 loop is CAIDRQGPQPQHF. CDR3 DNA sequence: TGTGCCATCGACCGACAGGGGCCTCAGCCCCAGCATTTT.

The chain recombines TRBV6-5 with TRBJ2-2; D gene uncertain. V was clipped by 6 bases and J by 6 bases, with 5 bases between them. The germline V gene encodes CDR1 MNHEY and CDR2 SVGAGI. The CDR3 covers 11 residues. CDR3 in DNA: TGTGCCAGCAGCCCTCCCGGGGAGCTGTTTTTT. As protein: CASSPPGELFF.

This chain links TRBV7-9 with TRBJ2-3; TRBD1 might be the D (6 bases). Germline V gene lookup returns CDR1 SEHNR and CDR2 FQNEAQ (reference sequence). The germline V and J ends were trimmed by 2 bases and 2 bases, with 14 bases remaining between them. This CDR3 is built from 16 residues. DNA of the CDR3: TGTGCCAGCAGCTTAAACAGGGCGGGCAACACAGATACGCAGTATTTT. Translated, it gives CASSLNRAGNTDTQYF.

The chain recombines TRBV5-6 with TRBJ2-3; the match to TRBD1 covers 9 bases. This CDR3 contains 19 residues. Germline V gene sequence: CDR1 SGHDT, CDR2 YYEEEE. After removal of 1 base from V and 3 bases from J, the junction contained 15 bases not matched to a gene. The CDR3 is CASSLSNRGRGLRTDTQYF. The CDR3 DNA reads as TGTGCCAGCAGCTTGAGCAACAGGGGGCGCGGCCTTCGGACAGATACGCAGTATTTT.

CDR3 loop: CAWSALASDYVSYEQYF. The CDR3 nucleotides read TGTGCCTGGAGTGCCCTAGCGTCGGACTATGTCTCCTACGAGCAGTACTTC. The chain has TRBV30 and TRBJ2-7, with D possibly matching TRBD2 (6 bases). The CDR3 sequence is 17 residues long. V was shortened by 1 base and J by 0 bases, with 19 bases between the two germline ends. Per the germline V gene, CDR1 is GTSNPN and CDR2 is SVGIG (reference sequence).